This entry lists 21 T cell receptor beta chains sequenced from one sample in a study of early T cells in non-severe SARS-CoV-2 infection. TCRdb re-derived calls from the 5' RACE reads in MiXCR, one entry per CDR3 protein. The repertoire holds about 86,000 distinct CDR3 sequences, with around 15% as singletons. The sample comprised whole blood. All receptors derive from an adult who was a healthcare worker with PCR-confirmed SARS-CoV-2 infection or an uninfected control (not recorded which).

V and J are TRBV7-9 and TRBJ1-2, with D possibly TRBD1 on 5 matching bases. Trimming cost V 5 bases and J 8 bases, with 15 bases left between them. This CDR3 contains 13 residues. Germline CDR1 and CDR2: SEHNR and FQNEAQ (reference sequence). Written as DNA, the CDR3 is TGTGCCAGCAGCGTCGTGACAGACGAGGGCTACACCTTC. Amino acids: CASSVVTDEGYTF.

The chain couples TRBV28 to TRBJ1-5; D remains ambiguous. Trimming took off 2 bases at V and 9 bases at J, with 5 bases between the two ends. This CDR3 has 11 amino acids. Germline loops: CDR1 MDHEN, CDR2 SYDVKM. In DNA form, the CDR3 reads TGTGCCAGCAGTTTAGGCGTGCCCCAGCATTTT. This encodes CASSLGVPQHF. Full variable domain (missing parts from reference TRBV28 and TRBJ1-5): DVKVTQSSRYLVKRTGEKVFLECVQDMDHENMFWYRQDPGLGLRLIYFSYDVKMKEKGDIPEGYSVSREKKERFSLILESASTNQTSMYLCASSLGVPQHFGDGTRLSIL.

This clonotype was seen many times. The chain has TRBV7-2 and TRBJ2-1; 10 nucleotides align to TRBD2. V lost 6 bases, J lost 9 bases, and 11 bases stayed unmatched. CDR1 is SGHTA, CDR2 FQGNSA, per germline. The CDR3 is 15 residues long. This CDR3 reads CASRLDLAGAREQFF. The CDR3 coding sequence is TGTGCCAGCAGATTGGATCTAGCGGGGGCCCGTGAGCAGTTCTTC.

This clonotype came up a few times. V and J are TRBV9 and TRBJ2-7, with 8 bases matching TRBD1. V was pared by 3 bases and J by 2 bases, with 4 bases of the junction left unmatched. CDR3 length: 14 amino acids. Germline V gene data show CDR1 as SGDLS and CDR2 as YYNGEE. The CDR3 reads CASSAGTGTYEQYF. The CDR3 DNA reads as TGTGCCAGCAGCGCGGGGACAGGAACCTACGAGCAGTACTTC. The full variable domain, its missing parts supplied by reference TRBV9 and TRBJ2-7, is DSGVTQTPKHLITATGQRVTLRCSPRSGDLSVYWYQQSLDQGLQFLIQYYNGEERAKGNILERFSAQQFPDLHSELNLSSLELGDSALYFCASSAGTGTYEQYFGPGTRLTVT.

This clonotype has just a few counts. The chain links TRBV10-3 to TRBJ1-2, with D hard to call. The CDR3 is 13 residues long. With 2 bases removed from V and 6 bases from J, the gap between germline ends came to 10 bases. Germline V gene data show CDR1 as ENHRY and CDR2 as SYGVKD. The CDR3 coding sequence is TGTGCCATCAGTGAGGTGGGCGCGGATGGCTACACCTTC. Residues: CAISEVGADGYTF.

This clonotype was detected only a few times. This chain connects TRBV14 to TRBJ2-3, with 10 bases that match TRBD2. Germline CDR1 is SGHDN and CDR2 is FVKESK. J gave up 3 bases and V 5 bases, and 8 bases lay outside the gene matches. The CDR3 extends over 16 amino acids. CDR3 loop: CASSYGLAVKTDTQYF. DNA of the CDR3: TGTGCCAGCAGCTACGGACTAGCGGTAAAGACAGATACGCAGTATTTT.

The chain combines TRBV7-9 with TRBJ2-3; D remains ambiguous. CDR3 length: 16 residues. Trimming cost V 5 bases and J 8 bases, with 23 bases left between them. Germline lookup yields CDR1 SEHNR and CDR2 FQNEAQ (reference sequence). For the CDR3, the DNA is TGTGCCAGCAGCATGGACCGGCTCCCGCCGCCCTCTACGCAGTATTTT. Amino acids: CASSMDRLPPPSTQYF.

This clonotype was found a few times. V usage is TRBV3-1 and J usage is TRBJ2-7; possibly TRBD1 for D (5 bases). The CDR3 runs to 15 residues. Trimming removed 6 bases at V and 0 bases at J, with 15 bases between. Germline lookup yields CDR1 LGHDT and CDR2 YNNKEL (reference sequence). The CDR3 reads CASRPTTALSYEQYF. CDR3 DNA sequence: TGTGCCAGCAGACCTACGACAGCCCTCTCCTACGAGCAGTACTTC.

The rearrangement joins TRBV29-1 to TRBJ1-2; perhaps TRBD1 as D (5 bases). Germline V lookup: CDR1 SQVTM, CDR2 ANQGSEA. The V gene lost 6 bases and the J gene lost 7 bases, with 15 bases spanning the gap. The length of the CDR3 is 12 residues. The CDR3 loop is CSVSPRDGGYTF. In DNA, the CDR3 is TGCAGCGTCTCCCCTCGGGACGGTGGCTACACCTTC.

The rearrangement links TRBV18 to TRBJ1-1, with 7 bases that match TRBD1. Germline V CDR1 and CDR2: KGHSH, LQKENI. The CDR3 runs to 16 residues. J gave up 5 bases and V 4 bases, and 13 bases lay outside the gene matches. The CDR3 nucleotides are TGTGCCAGCTCACTTGAGAACAGGGGTCGGGGGACTGAAGCTTTCTTT. Translating it yields CASSLENRGRGTEAFF.

The genes are TRBV20-1 and TRBJ2-6; a weak D match, TRBD1 (6 bases). This CDR3 spans 16 amino acids. V was trimmed by 2 bases and J by 3 bases, leaving 14 bases between them. CDR1 DFQATT and CDR2 SNEGSKA come from the germline V gene (reference sequence). CDR3 bases: TGCAGTGCTAGAAGGGGGACCCTAAGTGGGGCCAACGTCCTGACTTTC. Its protein is CSARRGTLSGANVLTF.

The V call is TRBV7-2, the J call TRBJ2-7; D gene ambiguous. Germline assignment: CDR1 SGHTA and CDR2 FQGNSA. This CDR3 is 13 amino acids long. Trimming took off 4 bases at V and 5 bases at J, with 12 bases between the two ends. The DNA of the CDR3 is TGTGCCAGCAGCTCTCCCCCCTTAGACGAGCAGTACTTC. This codes for CASSSPPLDEQYF.

The chain links TRBV2 to TRBJ2-5, with 10 nucleotides matching TRBD1. Germline V lookup: CDR1 SNHLY, CDR2 FYNNEI. V lost 4 bases, J lost 2 bases, and 1 base stayed unmatched. The CDR3 runs 14 residues. CDR3 protein: CASSGDRGQETQYF. DNA for the CDR3: TGTGCCAGCAGTGGGGACAGGGGTCAAGAGACCCAGTACTTC.

This clonotype has ten or more counts. This chain uses TRBV27 with TRBJ2-7, with D unclear. V was shortened by 2 bases and J by 3 bases, with 8 bases between the two germline ends. CDR1 is MNHEY and CDR2 is SMNVEV in the germline V gene (reference sequence). This CDR3 is built from 13 residues. CDR3 sequence (DNA): TGTGCCAGCAGTTTAAGGGCCCACTACGAGCAGTACTTC. Residues: CASSLRAHYEQYF.

This clonotype was detected a few times. The J gene is TRBJ2-7, the V gene TRBV19, with a tentative D call TRBD1 (5 bases). The germline V and J ends were trimmed by 5 bases and 6 bases, with 11 bases remaining between them. There are 12 residues in the CDR3. Germline V gives CDR1 LNHDA, CDR2 SQIVND (reference sequence). CDR3 residues: CASSQGLGEQYF. In DNA, the CDR3 is TGTGCCAGTAGTCAGGGTCTAGGCGAGCAGTACTTC.

The CDR3 region has the DNA TGCGCCAGCAGCTTGCAGCGGGAGCGGGATGAGCAGTACTTC. Translating gives CASSLQRERDEQYF. The rearrangement links TRBV5-1 to TRBJ2-7, with 8 bases lining up with TRBD2. This CDR3 has 14 residues. V shed 1 base, J shed 7 bases, and the junction held 7 bases outside the gene matches. CDR1 SGHRS and CDR2 YFSETQ come from the germline V gene. The variable domain in full, completed from reference TRBV5-1 and TRBJ2-7, reads KAGVTQTPRYLIKTRGQQVTLSCSPISGHRSVSWYQQTPGQGLQFLFEYFSETQRNKGNFPGRFSGRQFSNSRSEMNVSTLELGDSALYLCASSLQRERDEQYFGPGTRLTVT.

This rearrangement joins TRBV6-5 to TRBJ2-5; D is unresolved. Germline CDR1 and CDR2: MNHEY and SVGAGI. The CDR3 consists of 14 residues. The V and J ends lost 4 bases and 2 bases respectively, with 11 bases between them. The CDR3 sequence is CASSFGRKQETQYF. The CDR3 region has the DNA TGTGCCAGCAGTTTCGGACGGAAGCAAGAGACCCAGTACTTC.

The J gene is TRBJ2-1, the V gene TRBV14; D is perhaps TRBD2 (6 bases). CDR1 and CDR2 from the germline V gene are SGHDN and FVKESK. This CDR3 spans 16 amino acids. V dropped 1 base and J dropped 6 bases, with 16 bases sitting between them. The CDR3, as DNA: TGTGCCAGCAGCCAAGCCCTAGCAGGGACTTCCAATGAGCAGTTCTTC. This encodes CASSQALAGTSNEQFF.

There are many counts of this clonotype. The J gene is TRBJ2-3, the V gene TRBV7-6; D remains ambiguous. The germline V gene has CDR1 SGHVS and CDR2 FNYEAQ. V was pared by 5 bases and J by 5 bases, with 11 bases between. This CDR3 spans 13 amino acids. The CDR3 spells CASSPGTEDTQYF. The CDR3 region has the DNA TGTGCCAGCAGCCCAGGAACGGAAGATACGCAGTATTTT.

Many counts were recorded for this clonotype. The gene calls are TRBV7-9 and TRBJ2-2; D tentatively fits TRBD1 or TRBD2 (6 bases each). V was clipped by 5 bases and J by 0 bases, with 13 bases between them. The CDR3 totals 16 residues. Germline lookup yields CDR1 SEHNR and CDR2 FQNEAQ (reference sequence). The CDR3 bases are TGTGCCAGCAGCAAACCCGGGGGCTCGAACACCGGGGAGCTGTTTTTT. It specifies CASSKPGGSNTGELFF.

This clonotype was counted at least ten times. The chain carries TRBV28 and TRBJ2-7; weak D call: TRBD1 (6 bases). This CDR3 has 13 residues. Germline V lookup: CDR1 MDHEN, CDR2 SYDVKM. Trimming removed 5 bases from V and 2 bases from J, with 10 bases in between. The CDR3 here is CASSPQGTYEQYF. The DNA for the CDR3 is TGTGCCAGCAGTCCCCAGGGGACCTACGAGCAGTACTTC.